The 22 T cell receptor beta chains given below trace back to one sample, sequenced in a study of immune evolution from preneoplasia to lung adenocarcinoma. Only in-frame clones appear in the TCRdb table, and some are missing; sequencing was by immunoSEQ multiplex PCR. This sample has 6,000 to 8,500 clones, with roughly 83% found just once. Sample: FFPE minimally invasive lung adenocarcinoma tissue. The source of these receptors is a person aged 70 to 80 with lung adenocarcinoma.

In DNA form, the CDR3 reads TGTGCCAGTAGTATGACAGGGGCCCACGAGCAGTACTTC. This codes for CASSMTGAHEQYF. The V call is TRBV19, the J call TRBJ2-7; 8 positions agree with TRBD1. The J segment lost 5 bases and the V segment lost 3 bases, leaving 3 bases of the junction unmatched. CDR3 length: 13 residues. The germline V gene has CDR1 LNHDA and CDR2 SQIVND (reference sequence).

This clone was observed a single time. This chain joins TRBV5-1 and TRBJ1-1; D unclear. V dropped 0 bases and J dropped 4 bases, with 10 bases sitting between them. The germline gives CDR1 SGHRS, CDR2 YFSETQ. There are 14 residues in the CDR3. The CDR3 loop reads CASSLVPGSTEAFF. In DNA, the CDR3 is TGCGCCAGCAGCTTGGTGCCGGGATCCACTGAAGCTTTCTTT.

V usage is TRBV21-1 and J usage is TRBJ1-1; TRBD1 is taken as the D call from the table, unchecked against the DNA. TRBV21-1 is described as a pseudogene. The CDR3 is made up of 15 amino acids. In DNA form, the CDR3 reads TGTGCCAGCCGAGACCAAGGACAGGGGAACACTGAAGCTTTCTTT. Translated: CASRDQGQGNTEAFF.

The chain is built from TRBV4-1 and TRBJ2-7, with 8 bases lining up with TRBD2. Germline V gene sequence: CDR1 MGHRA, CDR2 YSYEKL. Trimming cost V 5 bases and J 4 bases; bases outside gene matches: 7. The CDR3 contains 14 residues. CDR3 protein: CASSLGLGSYEQYF. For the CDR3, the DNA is TGCGCCAGCAGCTTGGGACTAGGAAGTTACGAGCAGTACTTC.

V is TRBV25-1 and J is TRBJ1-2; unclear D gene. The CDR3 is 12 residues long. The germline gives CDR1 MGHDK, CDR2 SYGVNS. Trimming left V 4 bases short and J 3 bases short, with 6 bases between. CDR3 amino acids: CASSVSDYGYTF. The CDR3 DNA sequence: TGTGCCAGCAGTGTAAGTGACTATGGCTACACCTTC.

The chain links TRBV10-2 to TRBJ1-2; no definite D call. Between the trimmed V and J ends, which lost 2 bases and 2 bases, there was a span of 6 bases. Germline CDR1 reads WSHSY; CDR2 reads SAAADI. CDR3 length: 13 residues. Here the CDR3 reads CASSEIGNYGYTF. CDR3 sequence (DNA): TGCGCCAGCAGTGAGATAGGGAACTATGGCTACACCTTC.

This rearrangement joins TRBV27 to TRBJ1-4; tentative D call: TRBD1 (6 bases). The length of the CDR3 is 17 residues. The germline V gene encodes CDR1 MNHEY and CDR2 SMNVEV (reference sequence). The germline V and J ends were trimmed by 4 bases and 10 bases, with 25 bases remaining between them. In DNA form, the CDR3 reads TGTGCCAGCAGTTCACCCCGGGATTCGGGGGCCTGGGGAAAACTGTTTTTT. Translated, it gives CASSSPRDSGAWGKLFF.

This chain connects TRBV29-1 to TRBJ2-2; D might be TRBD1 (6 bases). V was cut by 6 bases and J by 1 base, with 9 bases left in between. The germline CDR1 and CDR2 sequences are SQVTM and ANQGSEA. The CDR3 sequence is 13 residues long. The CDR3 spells CSVGHGNTGELFF. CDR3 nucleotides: TGCAGCGTGGGACACGGGAACACCGGGGAGCTGTTTTTT.

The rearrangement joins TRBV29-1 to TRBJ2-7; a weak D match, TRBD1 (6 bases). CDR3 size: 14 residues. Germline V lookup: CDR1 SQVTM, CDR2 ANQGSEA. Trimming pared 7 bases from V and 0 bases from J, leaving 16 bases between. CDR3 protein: CSAARDTNSYEQYF. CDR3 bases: TGCAGCGCGGCCCGGGACACGAACTCCTACGAGCAGTACTTC.

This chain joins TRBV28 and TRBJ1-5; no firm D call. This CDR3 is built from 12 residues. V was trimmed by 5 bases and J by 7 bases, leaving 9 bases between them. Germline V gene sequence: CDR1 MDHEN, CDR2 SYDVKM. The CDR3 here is CASSLDSQPQHF. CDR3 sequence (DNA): TGTGCCAGCAGTCTTGATTCCCAGCCCCAGCATTTT. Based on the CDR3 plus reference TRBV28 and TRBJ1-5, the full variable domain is DVKVTQSSRYLVKRTGEKVFLECVQDMDHENMFWYRQDPGLGLRLIYFSYDVKMKEKGDIPEGYSVSREKKERFSLILESASTNQTSMYLCASSLDSQPQHFGDGTRLSIL.

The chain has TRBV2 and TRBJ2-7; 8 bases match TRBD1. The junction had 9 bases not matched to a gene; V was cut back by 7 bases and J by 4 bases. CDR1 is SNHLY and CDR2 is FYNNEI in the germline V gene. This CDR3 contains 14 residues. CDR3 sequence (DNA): TGTGCCAGCACCCTCGGGACAGGTAATTACGAGCAGTACTTC. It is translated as CASTLGTGNYEQYF.

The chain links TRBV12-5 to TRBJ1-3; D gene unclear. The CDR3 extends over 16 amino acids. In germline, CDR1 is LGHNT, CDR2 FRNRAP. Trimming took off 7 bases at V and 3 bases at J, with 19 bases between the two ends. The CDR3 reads CASAAGRPGSGNTIYF. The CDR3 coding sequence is TGTGCTAGTGCAGCAGGCCGCCCGGGGAGTGGAAACACCATATATTTT.

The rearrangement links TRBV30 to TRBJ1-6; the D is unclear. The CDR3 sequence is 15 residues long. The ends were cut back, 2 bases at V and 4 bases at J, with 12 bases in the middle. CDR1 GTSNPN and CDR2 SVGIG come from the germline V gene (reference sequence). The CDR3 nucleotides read TGTGCCTGGAGTCCTCGCGGGCTATATAATTCACCCCTCCACTTT. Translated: CAWSPRGLYNSPLHF.

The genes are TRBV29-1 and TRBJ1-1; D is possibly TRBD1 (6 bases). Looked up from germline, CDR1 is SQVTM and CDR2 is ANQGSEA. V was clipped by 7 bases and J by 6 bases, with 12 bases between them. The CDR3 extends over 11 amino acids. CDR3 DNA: TGCAGCGGACACCAGGGGTCTGAAGCTTTCTTT. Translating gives CSGHQGSEAFF.

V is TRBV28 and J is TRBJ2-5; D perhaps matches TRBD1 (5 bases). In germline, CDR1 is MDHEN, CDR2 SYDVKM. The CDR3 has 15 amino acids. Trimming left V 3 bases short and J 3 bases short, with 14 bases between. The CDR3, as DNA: TGTGCCAGCAGTTTTAGCAGGGCGGCAAAAGAGACCCAGTACTTC. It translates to CASSFSRAAKETQYF.

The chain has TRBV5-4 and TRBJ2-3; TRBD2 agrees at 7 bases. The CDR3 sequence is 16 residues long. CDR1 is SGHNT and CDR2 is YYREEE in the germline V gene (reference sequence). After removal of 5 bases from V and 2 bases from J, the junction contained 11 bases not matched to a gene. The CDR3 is CASSRTGRMNTDTQYF. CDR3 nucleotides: TGTGCCAGCAGTCGTACCGGGAGGATGAACACAGATACGCAGTATTTT.

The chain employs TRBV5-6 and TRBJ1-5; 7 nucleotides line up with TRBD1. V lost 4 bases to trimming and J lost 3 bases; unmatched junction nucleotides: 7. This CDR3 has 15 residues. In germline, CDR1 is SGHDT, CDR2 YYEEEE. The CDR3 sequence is CASSPGTEHNQPQHF. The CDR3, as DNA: TGTGCCAGCAGCCCCGGGACAGAGCACAATCAGCCCCAGCATTTT.

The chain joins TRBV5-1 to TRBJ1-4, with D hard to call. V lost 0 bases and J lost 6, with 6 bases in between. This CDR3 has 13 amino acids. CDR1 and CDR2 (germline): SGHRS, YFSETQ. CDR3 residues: CASSLADDEKLFF. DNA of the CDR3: TGCGCCAGCAGCTTGGCTGACGATGAAAAACTGTTTTTT.

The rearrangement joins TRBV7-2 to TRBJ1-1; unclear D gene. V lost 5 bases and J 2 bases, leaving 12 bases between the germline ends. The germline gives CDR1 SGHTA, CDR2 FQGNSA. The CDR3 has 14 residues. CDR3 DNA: TGTGCCAGCAGCGTAGACGTCAGAAACACTGAAGCTTTCTTT. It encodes CASSVDVRNTEAFF. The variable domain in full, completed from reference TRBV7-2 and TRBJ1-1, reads GAGVSQSPSNKVTEKGKDVELRCDPISGHTALYWYRQSLGQGLEFLIYFQGNSAPDKSGLPSDRFSAERTGGSVSTLTIQRTQQEDSAVYLCASSVDVRNTEAFFGQGTRLTVV.

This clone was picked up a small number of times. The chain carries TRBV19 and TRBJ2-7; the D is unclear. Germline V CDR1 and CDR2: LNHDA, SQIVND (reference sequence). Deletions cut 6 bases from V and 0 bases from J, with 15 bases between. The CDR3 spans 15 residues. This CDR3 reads CASSLKDGYSYEQYF. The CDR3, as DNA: TGTGCCAGTAGCCTCAAGGACGGCTACTCCTACGAGCAGTACTTC.

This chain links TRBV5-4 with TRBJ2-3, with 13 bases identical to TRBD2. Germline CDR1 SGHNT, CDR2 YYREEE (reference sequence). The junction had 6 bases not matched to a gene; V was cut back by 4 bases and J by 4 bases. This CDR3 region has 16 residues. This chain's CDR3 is CASSRPTSGGADTQYF. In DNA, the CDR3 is TGTGCCAGCAGCCGGCCAACTAGCGGGGGGGCAGATACGCAGTATTTT. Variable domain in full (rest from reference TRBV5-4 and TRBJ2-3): ETGVTQSPTHLIKTRGQQVTLRCSSQSGHNTVSWYQQALGQGPQFIFQYYREEENGRGNFPPRFSGLQFPNYSSELNVNALELDDSALYLCASSRPTSGGADTQYFGPGTRLTVL.

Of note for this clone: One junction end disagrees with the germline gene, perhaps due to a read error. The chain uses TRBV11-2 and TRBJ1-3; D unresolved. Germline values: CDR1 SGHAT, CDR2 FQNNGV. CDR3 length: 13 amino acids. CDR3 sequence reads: CASSSGSGLVNVF. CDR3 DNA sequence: TGTGCCAGCAGCTCCGGCAGCGGCCTCGTGAACGTGTTT. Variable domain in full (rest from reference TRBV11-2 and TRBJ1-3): EAGVAQSPRYKIIEKRQSVAFWCNPISGHATLYWYQQILGQGPKLLIQFQNNGVVDDSQLPKDRFSAERLKGVDSTLKIQPAKLEDSAVYLCASSSGSGLVNVFGEGSWLTVV.